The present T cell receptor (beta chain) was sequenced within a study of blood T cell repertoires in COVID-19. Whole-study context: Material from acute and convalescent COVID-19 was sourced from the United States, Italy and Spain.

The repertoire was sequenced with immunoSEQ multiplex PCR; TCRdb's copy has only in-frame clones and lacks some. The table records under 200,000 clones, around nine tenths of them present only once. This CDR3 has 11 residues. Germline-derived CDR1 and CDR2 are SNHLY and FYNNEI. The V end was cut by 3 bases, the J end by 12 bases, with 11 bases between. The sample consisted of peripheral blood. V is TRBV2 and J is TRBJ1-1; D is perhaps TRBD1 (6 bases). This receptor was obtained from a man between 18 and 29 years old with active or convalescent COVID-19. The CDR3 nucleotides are TGTGCCAGCAGTGACGAACAGGGAACTTTCTTT. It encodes CASSDEQGTFF.